One T cell receptor beta chain is described in this entry. The antigen is undetermined. TCRdb fed the reads into MiXCR, producing one record per CDR3 protein. In the table there are around 800,000 distinct CDR3 sequences, approximately 29% of which are singletons. The data were taken from a study of T cell repertoires in cytomegalovirus infection. Broader study findings: Summed frequency of shared TCR beta families picked out CMV carriers who also had the relevant HLA.

Sample: cultured CD8+ T cells from PBMCs, taken from culture after CMV antigen stimulation. The origin of this receptor is a human donor in good health (CMV status not recorded). Some clones in this sample may be carry-over from other donors' samples.

CDR3 nucleotides: TGTGCCAGCAGTTACGGTGGAAACGGGTTACACCTGAACACTGAAGCTTTCTTT. Its protein is CASSYGGNGLHLNTEAFF. The rearrangement links TRBV6-2 or TRBV6-3 to TRBJ1-1; unclear D gene. The CDR3 contains 18 residues. CDR1 is MNHEY and CDR2 is SVGEGT in the germline V gene. V was clipped by 2 bases and J by 0 bases, with 19 bases between them.